This record covers a single T cell receptor beta chain. There is no known antigen for this receptor. Within one base of it there is no much larger clone, and no base qualities were kept. This record comes from a study of cytomegalovirus exposure and HLA in healthy donors (dated by TCRdb to 2017 to 2019). Looking at the study overall: An earlier analysis of several hundred of the donors reported approximately 300 Gb of sequence data and 117 million unique TCR beta sequences obtained from about 170 million T cells. Rather than drawing on any new phenotypic data, the later analysis identified candidate immune exposures from TCR beta sequences and the way those sequences occurred across donors. The number of typed donors differed by locus: about 620-640 for A, B, C, DRB1 and DQB1; roughly 510 for DQA1; some 590 for DPA1; and roughly 490 for DPB1. On average, roughly 240,000 unique TCR beta nucleotide sequences were sequenced per donor among 300 to 500 genotyped donors of the cohort, with 15% to 20% of those sequences being non-productive. Genome-wide SNP genotypes for about three fifths of the roughly 670 donors were used in a later genetic analysis, which treated that subset as a discovery cohort. To decide whether each TCR beta V gene segment behaved as functional or pseudogenic, an earlier analysis of some 600 of the donors relied on high-throughput TCR beta sequencing. Among the approximately 400 genotyped donors, under 90% belonged to the genetic ancestry cluster associated with self-reported Caucasian donors. Along with the roughly 670-subject first cohort, a separate validation cohort of over 90 different subjects was used. All discovery cohort repertoires had been generated using a single sequencing platform. To predict cytomegalovirus infection status, the study combined high-throughput TCR immunosequencing, statistical association of individual TCRs with disease status, and machine learning. The study used immunosequencing to profile the T cell repertoires of 600 to 850 subjects and linked those repertoires to cytomegalovirus serostatus. The aim of the study was to test whether cataloging public T cell receptors could identify signatures of past pathogen exposure. To study patterns of TCR occurrence, a later analysis re-analyzed previously published TCR beta repertoires from several hundred donors and added high-resolution HLA genotyping. Four to six DR-DQ haplotypes were handled as single units for association and clustering because linkage in the cohort was strong. HLA typing included class I and class II loci at four-digit resolution. An early release that covered about 640 HLA-typed donors contained about 300 gigabases of sequencing data and tens of millions of unique TCR sequences. Donor age, sex, ethnicity and CMV serostatus were compiled alongside the repertoire data. General conclusions and limits of the study: A later analysis found that most CMV-associated TCR beta chains appeared HLA-restricted, with HLA associations seemingly driven largely by CMV exposure. Linkage disequilibrium might explain the correlated functional status among segregating V segments, but an unknown experimental factor could not be excluded. Because HLA typing was missing for some donors at each locus, association tests included only the typed subset. In a later analysis, several top co-occurrence clusters were reported to appear linked to parvovirus B19, influenza, CMV and Epstein-Barr virus. An association between a missense DCLRE1C variant and V-gene and J-gene trimming of TCR beta chains was found in a later genetic analysis and replicated in an independent cohort. In a later analysis, the rate of TCR association differed among HLA loci, with DRB1 alleles having the most associated TCRs and HLA-C alleles having the fewest. Some IMGT-functional V segments, including TRBV6-2 and TRBV6-3, could not be told apart with the 87-base-pair reads, so those segments were excluded. In this cohort, only TCR beta chains were sequenced, and detectable features were limited by the absence of alpha or paired-chain data. The earlier analysis of about 600 of the donors excluded 15 to 20 rarely observed V segments, including chromosome 9 orphons, because counts were too low. The presence/absence analyses assumed that sequencing depth was roughly uniform across donors, and that assumption may not be true. According to the authors, the approach could potentially be generalized to other disease states and immunological phenotypes. The classifier was reported to diagnose cytomegalovirus status with high specificity and sensitivity in both the original and validation cohorts. A further reported finding was that TCR beta sequences accurately predicted the HLA-A and HLA-B alleles for most subjects in the first cohort. At a false discovery rate of 0.05, a later analysis linked 16,951 TCR beta sequences to specific HLA alleles. Most TCR sequences were observed very rarely across donors, whereas some public TCRs were present in many individuals. A few of the identified cytomegalovirus-associated TCR beta chains were confirmed in vitro to be specific for cytomegalovirus antigens. In the study, approximately 160 TCR beta chains were listed as associated with cytomegalovirus. Strong co-occurrence of HLA alleles, especially DR and DQ, made assigning TCR associations to individual alleles difficult. For the cohort, immune exposure information was limited to CMV serostatus. A later genetic analysis reported fewer N-insertions in productive TCRs among donors in an Asian-associated ancestry cluster than the roughly 670-donor mean. Compared with equally common non-associated chains, HLA-associated TCR beta chains in a later analysis were more clonally expanded and had lower generation probabilities. A cluster of highly shared sequence variants was judged likely to be a technical artifact of the sequencing pipeline. In an earlier analysis of more than 450 of the donors, most TCR beta V segments were observed in productive rearrangements about 87% or about 30% of the time, broadly matching IMGT annotations.

Library construction relied on the immunoSEQ multiplex PCR assay. A mixture of 60 forward primers for TCR Vbeta segments and 13 reverse primers for TCR Jbeta segments was used in the multiplex PCR. The CDR3 region of rearranged TCR beta genes was amplified from genomic DNA by a multiplex PCR assay. The amplified TCR beta libraries were sequenced on the Illumina HiSeq System as 87-base-pair reads. Concerning the study's data processing: In a later analysis, roughly 80 million unique TCR beta chains were counted across the approximately 670 repertoires, and approximately 11 million of these chains were shared by at least two donors. Raw reads were error-corrected and collapsed into unique sequences by a nearest-neighbor algorithm in which closely related sequences were merged to remove PCR and sequencing errors. To assign V, D and J gene segments, CDR3 sequences were aligned to IMGT reference sequences. For a sequence to be retained, at least a six-nucleotide match to both a V gene segment and a J gene segment was required. Rearrangements were classified as productive when the CDR3 lacked stop codons and remained in frame with V and J, and all other rearrangements were classified as non-productive. Following IMGT convention, CDR3 was defined as the stretch from the second conserved V-encoded cysteine to the conserved J-encoded phenylalanine. The earlier analysis of about 590 of the donors excluded sequences that lacked an unambiguous match to a single V gene segment. An earlier analysis of 500 to 700 of the donors classified V segments as functional when productive rearrangements were above 56.7% and as segregating when the standard deviation between donors was above 5%. A statistical classification framework was developed to diagnose cytomegalovirus status using the catalog of TCR beta chain sequences. In a later analysis, V and J genes were assigned by comparing TCR nucleotide sequences against IMGT/GENE-DB human TR gene sequences. A later analysis assigned CDR3 sequences and most-parsimonious VDJ recombination scenarios with the TCRdist pipeline. In a later analysis, each TCR beta chain was defined by its CDR3 amino acid sequence together with its V-gene family, and reads without a unique V-gene family were excluded. In a later analysis, 450 to 600 highly shared, low-generation-probability nucleotide sequences were removed to address suspected cross-contamination and a sequencing artifact. A later analysis calculated a clonal expansion index for each public chain from normalized within-repertoire ranks of inferred template counts. In a later analysis, generation probabilities were computed using a VDJ recombination model fitted to out-of-frame rearrangements, and the results were checked against IGoR. In a later analysis, hypergeometric tests were used to score TCR-TCR, TCR-HLA and TCR-CMV co-occurrence, with a repertoire-size bias correction applied to TCR pairs. A later analysis estimated false discovery rates by permuting HLA or CMV assignments 20 times. A later analysis grouped co-occurring TCRs with DBSCAN, adding TCRdist sequence similarity when clustering within HLA-allele-positive subsets. For co-occurrence clustering, repertoires with fewer than 30,000 or more than 120,000 public chains were excluded, along with a handful of repertoires with anomalous nucleotide sharing. TCRdb obtained this table from immuneACCESS and retained in-frame rearrangements with V and J assigned. These tables miss some clones; where compared with another copy, unresolved V genes account for less than half of the shortfall, and the remainder is unexplained. That table gives V, J and clone size, and the DNA gave D and trimming. The sample table contains approximately 150,000 clones; only one count was recorded for 71% of them. The ten biggest clones cover more than 2.5% of the sample.

In total, about 650 healthy bone marrow donors made up the cohort. At the time of sampling, all cohort members were nominally healthy, though unrecorded immune exposures were likely present. The donor was CMV seronegative and was included in the group of 352 seronegative cohort members. A peripheral blood sample was collected from each donor, and TCR beta sequencing was performed on peripheral blood mononuclear cells. The Qiagen DNeasy Blood Extraction Kit was used to extract genomic DNA from the blood cell samples. CDR1 and CDR2 are read off the germline V gene (reference sequence) as MNHNY and SVGAGI. The junction shows trimming of 7 bases on V and 4 bases on J, plus 16 bases between the germline ends. The CDR3 runs 14 residues from the cysteine to the phenylalanine. Only the CDR3 region is kept as DNA, spanning 42 bases read in frame from base 1.

Sequencing used PBMCs. This TCR derives from a woman between 25 and 40 years old in good health and CMV-seronegative. The chain was built from TRBV6-6 and TRBJ1-2; a confident D gene designation cannot be given. Here is the DNA: TGTGCCAGCAAACTTGGGAGGGAATTCTATGGCTACACCTTC. The encoded protein is CASKLGREFYGYTF.